The T cell receptor beta chain under discussion was sequenced for a study of cytomegalovirus exposure and HLA in healthy donors. J lost 0 bases, V lost 5 bases, and 3 bases had no gene match. Germline V gene sequence: CDR1 MNHNS, CDR2 SASEGT. The CDR3 contains 15 residues. Details on this clone: Its antigen is still unknown.

Study observations and caveats: A later analysis reportedly found fewer N-insertions in an Asian-associated ancestry cluster than the roughly 670-donor mean.

PCR was performed using 60 Vbeta and 13 Jbeta primers. TCRdb's copy holds only in-frame clones and misses some; the assay was immunoSEQ multiplex PCR. The table lists 100,000 or so clones, about 70% of them singletons. The clonotype originates from a woman younger than 35 in good health and CMV-seropositive. Sequenced input: PBMCs. The rearrangement joins TRBV6-1 to TRBJ2-2; 7 bases map to TRBD1. CDR3: CASSRTGSNTGELFF. CDR3 DNA: TGTGCCAGCAGTCGGACAGGTTCGAACACCGGGGAGCTGTTTTTT.